Listed below are T cell receptor beta chains from one sample, sequenced in a study of cytomegalovirus exposure and HLA in healthy donors. Assay: immunoSEQ multiplex PCR; the TCRdb copy retains only in-frame clones and omits some. The data show some 220,000 clones, 85% to 90% seen once. Sequenced input: PBMCs. Receptors were obtained from a woman in her late teens or twenties in good health and CMV-seronegative. The CDR3 runs from the conserved cysteine through the conserved F or W. Fields, in order: J gene, V gene, CDR3 protein.

TRBJ2-3 | TRBV4-3 | CASSQDGLHTQYF
TRBJ1-1 | TRBV11-1 | CASSVNRGLGGGGTEAFF
TRBJ2-4 | TRBV4-1 | CASSPGLAGGLTKNIQYF
TRBJ2-2 | TRBV7-9 | CASSAGLAGGSNTGELFF
TRBJ2-1 | TRBV10-1 | CASRELAGDNNEQFF
TRBJ2-7 | TRBV27 | CASSFLPGGDSYGQYF
TRBJ2-7 | TRBV4-1 | CASSPGQFYEQYF
TRBJ2-1 | TRBV7-7 | CASSLSTGAYNEQFF
TRBJ1-1 | TRBV7-9 | CASSPRVWKNTEAFF
TRBJ1-6 | TRBV21-1 | CASTQSDWDNSPLHF
TRBJ1-6 | TRBV11-2 | CASSLDRTGGSPLHF
TRBJ2-7 | TRBV9 | CASSASLYGEQYF
TRBJ1-2 | TRBV13 | CASSLGQGNYGYTF
TRBJ2-7 | TRBV19 | CASSAGTSGYEQYF
TRBJ2-5 | TRBV6-5 | CASSTSGEGETQYF